The clone carrying this T cell receptor (beta chain) was counted only a few times. The CDR3 runs 13 residues. CDR1 and CDR2 (germline): SGHAT, FQNNGV. V lost 2 bases and J lost 7, with 8 bases in between. TCRdb re-analysed the RT-PCR reads in MiXCR, keeping a single row per CDR3 protein. Counted here are about 680,000 distinct CDR3 sequences, 12% to 15% occurring once; the ten biggest clones make up 3.6%. V gene TRBV11-2 combines with J gene TRBJ2-2; D call uncertain. The source is a female donor in good health, serving as a healthy control. The sample was memory CD4+ T cells from blood. Here the CDR3 DNA reads TGTGCCAGCAGCTTACAGGTTGGCGGGGAGCTGTTTTTT. Residues: CASSLQVGGELFF.